This TCR beta chain was documented in a study of blood T cells in healthy people across ages. The authors ran a second PCR of about 6 to 12 cycles using a sample-barcoded 5' primer and a J-beta primer mix. Sequencing of every sample gave 3 million or more CDR3-containing paired-end reads. TCRdb reprocessed the 5' RACE reads via MiXCR and lists one record per CDR3 protein. The table includes 750,000 to 950,000 distinct CDR3 sequences, almost 30% detected once. This clonotype was counted only a few times. Its target is unknown. From germline, CDR1 is SGHTS and CDR2 YDEGEE. The CDR3 spans 14 residues. Between the trimmed V and J ends, which lost 5 bases and 4 bases, there was a span of 12 bases. Broader study findings: Comparison with aged donors showed that long-lived donors had more naive CD4+ cells and higher diversity.

The same specimen was also included in a second study, on T cells of mothers and their children. That report adds: RNA was extracted, and all of it went into cDNA synthesis at roughly 1.4 ug per 15 ul. With unrelated pairs as the comparison, related mother-child pairs had a slightly higher overlap that was not significant.

The sequence derives from a woman between 40 and 55 years old in good health. This chain connects TRBV5-8 to TRBJ1-4, with D unclear. Sequenced material: blood. For the CDR3, the DNA is TGTGCCAGCAGTCCAGTCGTGTATAATGAAAAACTGTTTTTT. Translated, it gives CASSPVVYNEKLFF.